This T cell receptor (beta chain) is from a study of early T cells in non-severe SARS-CoV-2 infection. At the level of the study: Chains from this unsorted whole-blood bulk RNA could not be paired.

Germline loops: CDR1 SGHVS, CDR2 FQNEAQ. The CDR3 is 13 residues long, counting both termini. Judged by abundance, this clonotype is medium-sized. No DNA is shown, since the ends of the CDR3 on it are uncertain; the CDR3 is the one TCRdb lists. Individually, cDNA molecules had unique molecular identifiers attached to them. Via MiXCR, TCRdb re-called the 5' RACE reads, giving one row per CDR3 protein. This table has fewer than 30,000 distinct CDR3 sequences, approximately 5% appearing once. J is TRBJ2-2 and V is TRBV7-8; no check of the table's D call, TRBD1, against the DNA was made. Material: whole blood. This clonotype was obtained from an adult who was a healthcare worker with PCR-confirmed SARS-CoV-2 infection or an uninfected control (not recorded which). The CDR3 sequence is CASTGRIPGSCFF.